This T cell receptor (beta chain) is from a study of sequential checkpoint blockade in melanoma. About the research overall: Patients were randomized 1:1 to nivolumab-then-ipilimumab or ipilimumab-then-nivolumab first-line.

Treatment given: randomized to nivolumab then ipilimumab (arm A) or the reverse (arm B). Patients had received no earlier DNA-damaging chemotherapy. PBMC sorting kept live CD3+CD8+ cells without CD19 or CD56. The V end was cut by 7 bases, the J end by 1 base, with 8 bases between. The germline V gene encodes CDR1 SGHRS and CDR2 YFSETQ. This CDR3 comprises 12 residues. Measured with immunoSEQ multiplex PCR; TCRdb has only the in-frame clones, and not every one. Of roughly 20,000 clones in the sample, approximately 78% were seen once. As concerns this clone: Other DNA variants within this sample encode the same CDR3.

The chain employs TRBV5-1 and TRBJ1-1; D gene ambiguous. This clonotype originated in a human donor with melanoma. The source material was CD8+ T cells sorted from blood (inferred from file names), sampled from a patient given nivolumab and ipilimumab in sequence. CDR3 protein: CASGRGNTEAFF. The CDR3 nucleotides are TGCGCCAGCGGCCGGGGGAACACTGAAGCTTTCTTT.